Shown below are 21 T cell receptor beta chains from a single sample sequenced in a study of blood T cell repertoires in COVID-19. The assay was immunoSEQ multiplex PCR, and TCRdb's table has in-frame clones only and misses some. This table has just under 300,000 clones, around nine tenths appearing once. The sample consisted of peripheral blood. All receptors derive from a man aged 65 to 79 with acute or convalescent COVID-19.

The chain uses TRBV2 and TRBJ2-5; perhaps TRBD2 as D (6 bases). V shed 4 bases and J shed 5 bases, with 17 bases lying between them. Per germline, CDR1 SNHLY and CDR2 FYNNEI. The CDR3 is 15 amino acids. This CDR3 is CASSGRGVFGETQYF. The CDR3 DNA follows: TGTGCCAGCAGTGGGCGCGGGGTATTCGGGGAGACCCAGTACTTC. The whole variable domain, remainder taken from reference TRBV2 and TRBJ2-5, is EPEVTQTPSHQVTQMGQEVILRCVPISNHLYFYWYRQILGQKVEFLVSFYNNEISEKSEIFDDQFSVERPDGSNFTLKIRSTKLEDSAMYFCASSGRGVFGETQYFGPGTRLLVL.

The rearrangement uses TRBV7-2 and TRBJ2-5; D gene uncertain. The V end was cut by 1 base, the J end by 1 base, with 13 bases between. CDR1 is SGHTA, CDR2 FQGNSA, per germline. The CDR3 length is 16 residues. The CDR3 bases are TGTGCCAGCAGCTTAGTCCCCTACTCCCTCCAAGAGACCCAGTACTTC. Amino acids: CASSLVPYSLQETQYF.

The chain recombines TRBV19 with TRBJ1-5, with TRBD1 matching 8 bases. Unmatched junction bases numbered 2, after V lost 3 bases and J lost 1 base. There are 15 residues in the CDR3. Germline-derived CDR1 and CDR2 are LNHDA and SQIVND (reference sequence). CDR3 nucleotide sequence: TGTGCCAGTAGTATGTGGACAGGGAGCAATCAGCCCCAGCATTTT. Translated: CASSMWTGSNQPQHF.

The rearrangement uses TRBV10-3 and TRBJ2-3; no clear D. Deletions cut 6 bases from V and 1 base from J, with 14 bases between. This CDR3 region has 15 residues. Per the germline V gene, CDR1 is ENHRY and CDR2 is SYGVKD. The DNA for the CDR3 is TGTGCCATCAGAGACTTGCCGGCGGGCACAGATACGCAGTATTTT. This sequence encodes CAIRDLPAGTDTQYF.

The chain has TRBV7-2 and TRBJ1-5, with D hard to call. V was trimmed by 0 bases and J by 4 bases, leaving 7 bases between them. The CDR3 extends over 14 amino acids. The germline V gene has CDR1 SGHTA and CDR2 FQGNSA. The CDR3 reads CASSLASGNQPQHF. DNA for the CDR3: TGTGCCAGCAGCTTAGCGTCAGGAAATCAGCCCCAGCATTTT.

The J gene is TRBJ1-1, the V gene TRBV4-1; D call uncertain. Trimming pared 2 bases from V and 1 base from J, leaving 8 bases between. This CDR3 comprises 14 residues. Per the germline V gene, CDR1 is MGHRA and CDR2 is YSYEKL. CDR3 sequence (DNA): TGCGCCAGCAGCCAACAGGTACGGAACACTGAAGCTTTCTTT. It yields the protein CASSQQVRNTEAFF.

CDR3 bases: TGTGCCTCTTGGACTAGCGGGAGTAGCGATACGCAGTATTTT. This sequence encodes CASWTSGSSDTQYF. This chain connects TRBV30 to TRBJ2-3, with 13 positions matching TRBD2. Germline CDR1 is GTSNPN and CDR2 is SVGIG (reference sequence). The CDR3 runs 14 residues. V shed 7 bases and J 6 bases; nucleotides not matched to a gene: 7. The full variable domain, completed using reference TRBV30 and TRBJ2-3, is SQTIHQWPATLVQPVGSPLSLECTVEGTSNPNLYWYRQAAGRGLQLLFYSVGIGQISSEVPQNLSASRPQDRQFILSSKKLLLSDSGFYLCASWTSGSSDTQYFGPGTRLTVL.

This chain links TRBV6-2 or TRBV6-3 with TRBJ1-5; D remains unclear. This CDR3 has 13 residues. Per germline, CDR1 MNHEY and CDR2 SVGEGT. V dropped 5 bases and J dropped 7 bases, with 12 bases sitting between them. CDR3 nucleotide sequence: TGTGCCAGCAGTGAGTTACCGAGGCAGCCCCAGCATTTT. It encodes CASSELPRQPQHF.

V gene TRBV9 combines with J gene TRBJ1-4, with D perhaps matching TRBD1 (6 bases). Germline V gene data show CDR1 as SGDLS and CDR2 as YYNGEE. This CDR3 comprises 15 residues. V dropped 4 bases and J dropped 6 bases, with 16 bases sitting between them. In nucleotides, the CDR3 is TGTGCCAGCAGCCTGACGGGACAAGACTATGAAAAACTGTTTTTT. Its translation: CASSLTGQDYEKLFF.

CDR3 in amino acids: CASSPPTAGGSEQFF. For the CDR3, the DNA is TGTGCCAGCAGCCCTCCAACGGCGGGGGGGAGTGAGCAGTTCTTC. The chain is built from TRBV9 and TRBJ2-1; the match to TRBD2 covers 9 bases. V trimming: 4 bases; J trimming: 9 bases; junction bases outside the gene matches: 11. Per germline, CDR1 SGDLS and CDR2 YYNGEE. The CDR3 totals 15 residues.

For the CDR3, the DNA is TGTGCCAGCAGTCATAGAAACACTGAAGCTTTCTTT. Protein: CASSHRNTEAFF. The J gene is TRBJ1-1, the V gene TRBV12-3 or TRBV12-4; D remains ambiguous. There are 12 residues in the CDR3. V lost 5 bases and J 2 bases, leaving 6 bases between the germline ends.

The chain is built from TRBV28 and TRBJ2-3, with D maybe TRBD2 (5 bases). The CDR3 is made up of 14 amino acids. Germline CDR1 and CDR2: MDHEN and SYDVKM. V lost 3 bases to trimming and J lost 0 bases, with 7 bases between them. The CDR3 DNA sequence: TGTGCCAGCAGTTTTGGACTTAGCACAGATACGCAGTATTTT. It yields the protein CASSFGLSTDTQYF.

This clone was seen a single time. The chain has TRBV4-1 and TRBJ2-4; maybe TRBD1 (6 bases). The V end was cut by 4 bases, the J end by 2 bases, with 21 bases between. The CDR3 length is 18 residues. Germline lookup yields CDR1 MGHRA and CDR2 YSYEKL. The CDR3 loop reads CASSRNRDTPSSKNIQYF. In nucleotides, the CDR3 is TGCGCCAGCAGCCGAAACCGGGACACCCCGAGTTCCAAAAACATTCAGTACTTC.

The rearrangement uses TRBV25-1 and TRBJ2-5; 11 bases fit TRBD2. CDR1 is MGHDK and CDR2 is SYGVNS in the germline V gene. The CDR3 totals 16 residues. V was pared by 1 base and J by 3 bases, with 4 bases of the junction left unmatched. The CDR3 DNA follows: TGTGCCAGCAGTGAATTAGGGGGACTAGCGGAAGAGACCCAGTACTTC. Its protein product is CASSELGGLAEETQYF.

The chain links TRBV30 to TRBJ2-1; D not resolved. The germline V gene has CDR1 GTSNPN and CDR2 SVGIG (reference sequence). The CDR3 length is 11 residues. Deletions cut 0 bases from V and 10 bases from J, with 7 bases between. The chain's CDR3 is CAWSVLREQFF. The CDR3 DNA sequence: TGTGCCTGGAGTGTACTCAGGGAGCAGTTCTTC. Full variable domain (missing parts from reference TRBV30 and TRBJ2-1): SQTIHQWPATLVQPVGSPLSLECTVEGTSNPNLYWYRQAAGRGLQLLFYSVGIGQISSEVPQNLSASRPQDRQFILSSKKLLLSDSGFYLCAWSVLREQFFGPGTRLTVL.

CDR3 residues: CASSQGANYGYTF. In DNA, the CDR3 is TGTGCCAGCAGCCAAGGGGCCAACTATGGCTACACCTTC. The chain uses TRBV3-1 (or the pseudogene TRBV3-2) and TRBJ1-2; unclear D gene. Germline CDR1 and CDR2: LGHDT and YNNKEL (reference sequence). The length of the CDR3 is 13 residues. V was clipped by 1 base and J by 2 bases, with 5 bases between them.

This rearrangement joins TRBV3-1 (or the pseudogene TRBV3-2) to TRBJ1-2; possibly TRBD1 for D (5 bases). Trimming cost V 2 bases and J 8 bases, with 15 bases left between them. The length of the CDR3 is 14 residues. Per the germline V gene, CDR1 is LGHDT and CDR2 is YNNKEL (reference sequence). The CDR3 DNA sequence: TGTGCCAGCAGCCAATGGCAAGGGAGGGGCGGCTACACCTTC. Translation: CASSQWQGRGGYTF.

The rearrangement uses TRBV29-1 and TRBJ1-2; TRBD1 agrees at 9 bases. The CDR3 is 11 amino acids. Germline V CDR1 and CDR2: SQVTM, ANQGSEA. The junction had 4 bases not matched to a gene; V was cut back by 7 bases and J by 7 bases. The DNA for the CDR3 is TGCAGCGCCGGGACAGGGTTTGGCTACACCTTC. Encoded protein: CSAGTGFGYTF.

The chain employs TRBV7-2 and TRBJ1-2, with D perhaps matching TRBD1 (6 bases). CDR3 length: 14 residues. CDR1 and CDR2 from the germline V gene are SGHTA and FQGNSA. V gave up 2 bases and J gave up 6 bases, with 13 bases separating them. The CDR3 coding sequence is TGTGCCAGCAGCTTAAATGCAGGGGATGATGGCTACACCTTC. It yields the protein CASSLNAGDDGYTF.

The chain couples TRBV24-1 to TRBJ1-2, with D unresolved. CDR1 is KGHDR, CDR2 SFDVKD, per germline. This CDR3 is built from 14 residues. With 3 bases removed from V and 1 base from J, the gap between germline ends came to 8 bases. CDR3 amino acids: CATSDRQDNYGYTF. Here the CDR3 DNA reads TGTGCCACCAGTGATCGTCAGGATAACTATGGCTACACCTTC.

This chain uses TRBV7-2 with TRBJ2-3, with 7 bases identical to TRBD2. The CDR3 has 11 amino acids. Germline V gives CDR1 SGHTA, CDR2 FQGNSA. The CDR3: CASGPTDTQYF. For the CDR3, the DNA is TGTGCTAGCGGGCCGACAGATACGCAGTATTTT. The whole variable domain, filled in from reference TRBV7-2 and TRBJ2-3, reads GAGVSQSPSNKVTEKGKDVELRCDPISGHTALYWYRQSLGQGLEFLIYFQGNSAPDKSGLPSDRFSAERTGGSVSTLTIQRTQQEDSAVYLCASGPTDTQYFGPGTRLTVL.